This T cell receptor beta chain derives from a study of Ad26.COV2.S vaccination and SARS-CoV-2 variants. Study-wide background: Ad26.COV2.S given intramuscularly, once or twice 56 days apart.

Germline CDR1 is MGHDK and CDR2 is SYGVNS. This CDR3 has 13 amino acids. J lost 10 bases, V lost 6 bases, and 10 bases had no gene match. Study findings and constraints: There was reportedly substantial breadth in spike-specific CD8+ and CD4+ T cell responses after vaccination.

With respect to this clone: Antigen unknown.

Data came from immunoSEQ multiplex PCR; TCRdb stores just in-frame clones and leaves some out. This sample carries about 680,000 clones, 89% of them seen once, and the ten largest clones take over 1.3%. Treatment meaning: around 19 received Ad26.COV2.S at low or high dose, single or two shots; several received placebo; per-sample allocation not given. Sample collection was performed on day 63 after the first vaccine or placebo injection. Boston hosted the donor, who was an adult aged 18-55 years. Expressing Wuhan-strain SARS-CoV-2 spike, an Ad26 vector served as the vaccine. The chain has TRBV25-1 and TRBJ1-1; TRBD1 matches 8 bases. This TCR was sampled from a person aged 18-65 years who received the Ad26.COV2.S COVID-19 vaccine or a placebo. This sample comprised peripheral blood, obtained in a trial of Ad26.COV2.S vaccine versus placebo. The CDR3 is CASRHQGAPGAFF. Here the CDR3 DNA reads TGTGCCAGCAGACACCAGGGGGCGCCTGGAGCTTTCTTT.